This T cell receptor beta chain was sequenced for a study of Ad26.COV2.S vaccination and SARS-CoV-2 variants. Across the whole study: Doses of Ad26.COV2.S were injected into muscle once or twice, 56 days apart. General observations from the study: Comparable non-spike TCR breadth was observed in vaccine and placebo recipients.

Some clones are missing from TCRdb's copy, which holds only in-frame ones; the method was immunoSEQ multiplex PCR. Of 350,000 to 450,000 clones in the sample, under 90% are singletons; the top ten hold around 7.4%. Of note for this clone: Its antigen is currently unknown.

Treatment specified: about 20 received Ad26.COV2.S at low or high dose, single or two shots; about 5 received placebo; per-sample allocation not given. Sampling took place 63 days after the first vaccine or placebo injection. The germline V and J ends were trimmed by 4 bases and 7 bases, with 13 bases remaining between them. Germline values: CDR1 MNHEY, CDR2 SVGEGT. The CDR3 is 13 amino acids. V is TRBV6-2 or TRBV6-3 and J is TRBJ2-5, with a possible D match to TRBD2 (5 bases). This clonotype originated in a person between 18 and 65 years old who received the Ad26.COV2.S COVID-19 vaccine or a placebo. This specimen was peripheral blood, taken in a trial of Ad26.COV2.S vaccine versus placebo. The CDR3 coding sequence is TGTGCCAGCAGTTGGGCCGGGGAAACGACCCAGTACTTC. This sequence encodes CASSWAGETTQYF.